This TCR beta chain is from a study of regulatory and conventional T cells in RAG deficiency. Study findings and constraints: Omenn patients showed >85% Treg-Tconv overlap and shorter CDR3 lengths.

About this clone itself: The antigen remains unidentified.

Germline V gene sequence: CDR1 SGHNT, CDR2 YYREEE (reference sequence). Trimming cost V 5 bases and J 2 bases, with 14 bases left between them. CDR3 length: 14 amino acids. TCRdb keeps only in-frame clones here, not all; method: immunoSEQ multiplex PCR. There are 25,000 to 35,000 clones in the sample; around 89% occur only once, and 4.5% to 5.5% lies in the top ten. The sample was also reused in another study, on regulatory T cells. Per that paper: Primers: 52 TRBV forward and 13 TRBJ reverse.

The origin of this receptor is a human donor in good health. The sample taken for sequencing was CD8+ T cells sorted from blood. The V gene is TRBV5-4, the J gene TRBJ2-7; D is uncertain. This CDR3 is CASSPDSSAYEQYF. The CDR3 DNA reads TGTGCCAGCAGTCCCGACTCGTCTGCCTACGAGCAGTACTTC. Drawing the rest from reference TRBV5-4 and TRBJ2-7, the complete variable domain is ETGVTQSPTHLIKTRGQQVTLRCSSQSGHNTVSWYQQALGQGPQFIFQYYREEENGRGNFPPRFSGLQFPNYSSELNVNALELDDSALYLCASSPDSSAYEQYFGPGTRLTVT.